This TCR beta chain was recorded in a study of T cells after somatic rescue of genetic block. TCRdb keeps only in-frame clones here, not all; method: immunoSEQ multiplex PCR. This table has roughly 110,000 clones, about 89% appearing once. Germline CDR1 is SQVTM and CDR2 is ANQGSEA. V was trimmed by 7 bases and J by 1 base, leaving 16 bases between them. This CDR3 is built from 14 residues. This receptor was identified in a woman aged 18-30 years. The specimen was peripheral blood mononuclear cells (PBMCs). The gene calls are TRBV29-1 and TRBJ1-1, with D tentatively TRBD1 (6 bases). CDR3 protein: CSGSPPGQNTEAFF. In DNA form, the CDR3 reads TGCAGCGGGAGCCCCCCGGGACAGAACACTGAAGCTTTCTTT.